What follows describes a single TCR beta chain. Its antigen is not identified. Only in-frame clones appear in the TCRdb table, and some are missing; sequencing was by immunoSEQ multiplex PCR. The table lists some 2,000,000 clones, around 96% of them singletons, with 0.85% to 1.2% in the top ten. The data were taken from a study of shared clonotypes between healthy human individuals. Study-level background: CD8 memory received one plate per donor, CD8 naive two, CD4 memory three and CD4 naive three. Findings and limits, study-wide: What rarefaction showed was incomplete sorted-subset sequencing despite large depth. Sequencing depth was expected to affect clonotype sharing among donors.

Only CD45RO-negative cells positively selected for CCR7 counted as naive CD8 cells, so terminally differentiated effector memory CD45RA+ cells were excluded. Nashville, Tennessee was home to all donors, who were Caucasian adults. Material for sequencing was naive CD8+ T cells sorted from blood. The clonotype originates from a man aged 18 to 30 in good health.

DNA of the CDR3: TGCAGCGTTGGGGACCCTAGCGGGAGCGGCACAGATACGCAGTATTTT. Its translation is CSVGDPSGSGTDTQYF. The genes are TRBV29-1 and TRBJ2-3; 10 nucleotides match TRBD2. This CDR3 has 16 residues. Germline V lookup: CDR1 SQVTM, CDR2 ANQGSEA. V was clipped by 4 bases and J by 1 base; unmatched bases: 8.